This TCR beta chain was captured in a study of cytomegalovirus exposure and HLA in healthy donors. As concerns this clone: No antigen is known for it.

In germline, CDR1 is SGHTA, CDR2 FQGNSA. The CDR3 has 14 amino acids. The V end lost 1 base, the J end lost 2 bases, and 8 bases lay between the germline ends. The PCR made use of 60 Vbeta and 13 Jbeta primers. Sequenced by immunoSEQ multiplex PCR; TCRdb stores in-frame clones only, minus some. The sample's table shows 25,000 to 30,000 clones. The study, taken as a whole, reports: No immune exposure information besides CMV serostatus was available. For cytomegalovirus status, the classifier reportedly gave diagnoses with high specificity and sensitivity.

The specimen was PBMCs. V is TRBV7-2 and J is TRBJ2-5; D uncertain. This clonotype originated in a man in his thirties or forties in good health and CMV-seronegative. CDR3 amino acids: CASSLVESQETQYF. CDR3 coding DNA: TGTGCCAGCAGCTTAGTCGAGAGTCAAGAGACCCAGTACTTC.